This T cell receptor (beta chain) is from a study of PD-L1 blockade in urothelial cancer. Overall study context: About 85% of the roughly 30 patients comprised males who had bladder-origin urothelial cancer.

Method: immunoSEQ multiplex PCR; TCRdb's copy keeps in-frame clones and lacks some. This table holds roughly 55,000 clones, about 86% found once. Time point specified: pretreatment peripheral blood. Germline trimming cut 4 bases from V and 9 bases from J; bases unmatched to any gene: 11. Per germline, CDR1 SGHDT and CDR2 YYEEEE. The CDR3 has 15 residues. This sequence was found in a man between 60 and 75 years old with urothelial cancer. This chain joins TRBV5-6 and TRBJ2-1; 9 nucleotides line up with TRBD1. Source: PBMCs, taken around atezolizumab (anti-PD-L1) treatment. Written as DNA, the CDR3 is TGTGCCAGCAGCCCGGAGACAGGGGGAGCGGGTGAGCAGTTCTTC. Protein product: CASSPETGGAGEQFF.